The TCR beta chain under discussion was sequenced for a study of Ad26.COV2.S vaccination and SARS-CoV-2 variants. Assay: immunoSEQ multiplex PCR; the TCRdb copy retains only in-frame clones and omits some. The sample yields some 340,000 clones, around four fifths seen once. This clone was detected only a few times. Indicated treatment: roughly 20 received Ad26.COV2.S at low or high dose, single or two shots; roughly 5 received placebo; per-sample allocation not given. Sample collection was performed on day 63 after the first vaccine or placebo injection. A Boston donor was an adult aged 18-55 years. J lost 4 bases, V lost 0 bases, and 7 bases had no gene match. CDR1 ENHRY and CDR2 SYGVKD come from the germline V gene. There are 16 residues in the CDR3.

The sequencing used peripheral blood, collected in a trial of Ad26.COV2.S vaccine versus placebo. This sequence joins TRBV10-3 and TRBJ1-2; 8 bases fit TRBD1. The source is a person between 18 and 65 years old who received the Ad26.COV2.S COVID-19 vaccine or a placebo. In DNA, the CDR3 is TGTGCCATCAGTGAGTCTAAAGGACAGGGAAGCTATGGCTACACCTTC. This sequence encodes CAISESKGQGSYGYTF.